This record covers a single T cell receptor (beta chain). Its target is not known. The length of the CDR3 is 14 residues. CDR1 and CDR2 (germline): LGHNT, FRNRAP. V dropped 6 bases and J dropped 0 bases, with 10 bases sitting between them. Data came from immunoSEQ multiplex PCR; TCRdb stores just in-frame clones and leaves some out. The sample lists more than 9,500 clones; almost 90% were seen once. The data were obtained in a study of chemoradiotherapy in HPV16-positive cancers. General observations from the study: The functional HPV-specific definition rests on just a couple of HPV16-positive patients.

The sample was collected from a patient who underwent chemoradiotherapy. This clonotype was sampled from a human donor with HPV-associated anogenital cancer. V usage is TRBV12-5 and J usage is TRBJ2-3; D is unclear. The CDR3 DNA sequence: TGTGCTAGTGGCAAGGGATTTAGCACAGATACGCAGTATTTT. This gives the protein CASGKGFSTDTQYF.